This TCR beta chain derives from a study of CD8 T cells in ankylosing spondylitis. It was by quantitative 5'-RACE with molecular barcodes that TCR beta libraries were made. TCRdb re-called the 5' RACE reads with MiXCR, one entry per CDR3 protein. This repertoire shows about 96,000 distinct CDR3 sequences, more than 25% found once; its top ten account for roughly 60%. In regard to this clonotype: Its antigen is as yet unknown.

This CDR3 contains 13 residues. Trimming left V 0 bases short and J 4 bases short, with 6 bases between. Germline-derived CDR1 and CDR2 are SGHRS and YFSETQ. Study conclusions and caveats: There was a TCR beta motif, made of roughly eight highly homologous variants, that appeared characteristic of ankylosing spondylitis blood. Matched synovial fluid from ankylosing spondylitis patients was reported to be enriched for disease-linked clones. With a CD8+ phenotype, disease-linked clones were relatively rare in peripheral blood.

The specimen was blood, either unsorted or a sorted T cell fraction (not recorded which). The TCR sequence derives from a male donor with ankylosing spondylitis or in good health (not recorded which). The V gene is TRBV5-1, the J gene TRBJ2-3; D is possibly TRBD1 (5 bases). The CDR3 reads CASSLEGSDTQYF. The CDR3 DNA sequence: TGCGCCAGCAGCTTGGAGGGGTCAGATACGCAGTATTTT.